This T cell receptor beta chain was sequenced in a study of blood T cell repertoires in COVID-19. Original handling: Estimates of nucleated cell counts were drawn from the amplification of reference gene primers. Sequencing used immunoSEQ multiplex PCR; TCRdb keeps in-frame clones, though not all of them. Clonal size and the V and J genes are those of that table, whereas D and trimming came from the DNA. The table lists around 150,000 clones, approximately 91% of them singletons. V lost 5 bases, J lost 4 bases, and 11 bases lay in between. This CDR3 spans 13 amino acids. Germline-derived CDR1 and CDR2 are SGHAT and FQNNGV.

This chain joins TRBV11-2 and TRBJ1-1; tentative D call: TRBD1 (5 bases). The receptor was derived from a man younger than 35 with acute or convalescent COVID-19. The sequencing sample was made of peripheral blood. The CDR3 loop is CASSETGRTEAFF. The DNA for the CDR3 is TGTGCCAGCAGCGAAACAGGTCGCACTGAAGCTTTCTTT.